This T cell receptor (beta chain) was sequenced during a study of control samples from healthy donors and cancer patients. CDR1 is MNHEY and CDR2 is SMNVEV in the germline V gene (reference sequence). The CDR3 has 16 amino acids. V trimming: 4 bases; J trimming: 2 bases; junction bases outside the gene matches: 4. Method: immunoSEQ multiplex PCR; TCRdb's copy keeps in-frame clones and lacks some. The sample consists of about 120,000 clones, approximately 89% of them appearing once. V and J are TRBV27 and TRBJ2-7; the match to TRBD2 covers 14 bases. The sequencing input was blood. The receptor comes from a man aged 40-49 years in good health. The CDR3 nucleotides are TGTGCCAGCAGTTCGGGACTAGCGGGGGAAACCTACGAGCAGTACTTC. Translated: CASSSGLAGETYEQYF.